Described below is a single TCR beta chain sequence and its context. The record originates from a study of blood T cell repertoires in COVID-19. About the study: The cDNA or gDNA used as material had been derived from T cells, B-cell-depleted T cells, or PBMCs.

Original processing methods: Scientists estimated how many nucleated cells there were by amplifying reference gene primers. Only in-frame clones appear in the TCRdb table, and some are missing; sequencing was by immunoSEQ multiplex PCR. The V and J calls and clone size are taken from that table; D and trimming were inferred from the DNA. The table records roughly 220,000 clones, roughly 86% of them present only once. The CDR3 is made up of 18 amino acids. Germline V lookup: CDR1 SGDLS, CDR2 YYNGEE. V gave up 0 bases and J gave up 3 bases; unmatched junction bases: 8. J is TRBJ2-2 and V is TRBV9; 10 bases are a match to TRBD1. The receptor was isolated from a man aged 60 to 75 with acute or convalescent COVID-19. The sequenced sample consisted of peripheral blood. The CDR3, as DNA: TGTGCCAGCAGCGTAGCTTTGGGACAGGGGTCGTACACCGGGGAGCTGTTTTTT. It codes for CASSVALGQGSYTGELFF. The complete variable domain, with remaining parts taken from reference TRBV9 and TRBJ2-2, reads DSGVTQTPKHLITATGQRVTLRCSPRSGDLSVYWYQQSLDQGLQFLIQYYNGEERAKGNILERFSAQQFPDLHSELNLSSLELGDSALYFCASSVALGQGSYTGELFFGEGSRLTVL.